The next 20 T cell receptor beta chains were all read from a single sample in a study of cytomegalovirus exposure and HLA in healthy donors listed by TCRdb under 2017. The library was built by means of the immunoSEQ multiplex PCR assay. A mixture of 60 forward primers for TCR Vbeta segments and 13 reverse primers for TCR Jbeta segments was used in the multiplex PCR. The table was pulled from immuneACCESS by TCRdb, which kept in-frame rearrangements only. Such tables lose some clones; where checked, under half of the loss comes from unresolved V genes, and the rest has no known cause. The sample records about 140,000 clones, around four fifths of which are singletons. 2.5% of the sample is held by the ten biggest clonotypes. The specimen was PBMCs. These receptors came from a boy younger than 10 in good health and CMV-seronegative.

The chain has TRBV10-1 and TRBJ1-6; D uncertain. V was pared by 8 bases and J by 4 bases, with 9 bases between. CDR1 is WNHNN and CDR2 is SYGVQD in the germline V gene (reference sequence). This CDR3 has 13 residues. CDR3 in DNA: TGCGCCAGCGAGACACCTTATAATTCACCCCTCCACTTT. Its protein product is CASETPYNSPLHF.

J is TRBJ1-5 and V is TRBV2, with 9 bases lining up with TRBD1. After removal of 1 base from V and 2 bases from J, the junction contained 6 bases not matched to a gene. The CDR3 runs to 17 residues. The germline gives CDR1 SNHLY, CDR2 FYNNEI. The CDR3 sequence is CASSEDLTGGGNQPQHF. CDR3 bases: TGTGCCAGCAGTGAAGACCTGACAGGGGGTGGCAATCAGCCCCAGCATTTT.

The CDR3 spells CASSYPGLAGGGTNTGELFF. The CDR3, as DNA: TGTGCCAGCAGTTACCCGGGACTAGCGGGAGGGGGAACGAACACCGGGGAGCTGTTTTTT. The J gene is TRBJ2-2, the V gene TRBV28; 16 nucleotides align to TRBD2. CDR1 is MDHEN and CDR2 is SYDVKM in the germline V gene. The V gene end was trimmed by 4 bases and the J gene end by 0 bases; junction bases not matched to a gene: 8. The CDR3 loop spans 20 amino acids.

In its sample, this clone was seen once. V gene TRBV4-1 combines with J gene TRBJ1-5; 9 bases are shared with TRBD1. This CDR3 is 17 amino acids long. Germline assignment: CDR1 MGHRA and CDR2 YSYEKL. J lost 5 bases, V lost 0 bases, and 8 bases had no gene match. CDR3 region: CASSQDRPTGGDQPQHF. CDR3 DNA: TGCGCCAGCAGCCAAGATAGGCCGACAGGGGGGGATCAGCCCCAGCATTTT.

This sequence joins TRBV5-4 and TRBJ2-7; 9 bases are shared with TRBD1. Per germline, CDR1 SGHNT and CDR2 YYREEE (reference sequence). This CDR3 spans 15 amino acids. After removal of 4 bases from V and 5 bases from J, the junction contained 10 bases not matched to a gene. This chain's CDR3 is CASSRLRDRDNEQYF. The DNA for the CDR3 is TGTGCCAGCAGCCGCCTCCGGGACAGGGACAACGAGCAGTACTTC.

This chain uses TRBV14 with TRBJ1-4; D is unresolved. This CDR3 is 14 amino acids long. Trimming cost V 3 bases and J 0 bases, with 5 bases left between them. CDR1 is SGHDN, CDR2 FVKESK, per germline. CDR3 nucleotide sequence: TGTGCCAGCAGCCATTTATCAACTAATGAAAAACTGTTTTTT. Encoded protein: CASSHLSTNEKLFF.

The V call is TRBV27, the J call TRBJ2-7; no clear D gene. The CDR3 runs 15 residues. Germline V CDR1 and CDR2: MNHEY, SMNVEV (reference sequence). Between the trimmed V and J ends, which lost 2 bases and 1 base, there was a span of 12 bases. The CDR3 bases are TGTGCCAGCAGTTTAACGAAGAGTTTTTCCTACGAGCAGTACTTC. This gives the protein CASSLTKSFSYEQYF.

J is TRBJ2-7 and V is TRBV29-1; no firm D call. CDR1 and CDR2 from the germline V gene are SQVTM and ANQGSEA. Trimming cost V 5 bases and J 2 bases, with 13 bases left between them. The CDR3 runs 13 residues. For the CDR3, the DNA is TGCAGCGTTCAGACGGCCACTACCTACGAGCAGTACTTC. Encoded protein: CSVQTATTYEQYF.

The V gene is TRBV28, the J gene TRBJ1-4; D is unclear. Germline V gene sequence: CDR1 MDHEN, CDR2 SYDVKM. The V end was cut by 2 bases, the J end by 6 bases, with 22 bases between. The CDR3 has 18 amino acids. The CDR3 protein is CASSLDRPPGRVDEKLFF. DNA for the CDR3: TGTGCCAGCAGTTTAGACCGTCCCCCGGGGAGGGTGGATGAAAAACTGTTTTTT.

This chain uses TRBV19 with TRBJ2-7; TRBD2 aligns across 10 bases. Germline values: CDR1 LNHDA, CDR2 SQIVND (reference sequence). This CDR3 is built from 17 residues. V dropped 3 bases and J dropped 3; count of bases not matched to a gene: 11. CDR3 sequence reads: CASSMVASGRLYYEQYF. CDR3 bases: TGTGCCAGTAGTATGGTGGCTAGCGGGAGACTTTACTACGAGCAGTACTTC. Combining the CDR3 with reference TRBV19 and TRBJ2-7 gives the whole variable domain DGGITQSPKYLFRKEGQNVTLSCEQNLNHDAMYWYRQDPGQGLRLIYYSQIVNDFQKGDIAEGYSVSREKKESFPLTVTSAQKNPTAFYLCASSMVASGRLYYEQYFGPGTRLTVT.

The V call is TRBV4-2, the J call TRBJ2-1; 12 bases match TRBD2. CDR1 and CDR2 from the germline V gene are LGHNA and YNFKEQ. The CDR3 is made up of 15 amino acids. The V and J ends lost 4 bases and 8 bases, in that order; junction bases with no gene match: 6. The CDR3 protein is CASSPLAGGRDEQFF. CDR3 bases: TGTGCCAGCAGCCCTCTAGCGGGGGGGCGGGATGAGCAGTTCTTC.

The rearrangement uses TRBV10-1 and TRBJ1-2; 8 nucleotides align to TRBD1. V gave up 10 bases and J gave up 0 bases; unmatched junction bases: 7. This CDR3 comprises 14 residues. CDR1 WNHNN and CDR2 SYGVQD come from the germline V gene (reference sequence). As DNA, the CDR3 is TGCGCCACCATCGGGACAGGAGCTAACTATGGCTACACCTTC. Residues: CATIGTGANYGYTF.

The chain combines TRBV10-3 with TRBJ1-1; 10 positions match TRBD1. Germline assignment: CDR1 ENHRY and CDR2 SYGVKD. Unmatched junction bases numbered 8, after V lost 2 bases and J lost 8 bases. This CDR3 is built from 15 residues. CDR3 in amino acids: CAISEGQGGEREAFF. For the CDR3, the DNA is TGTGCCATCAGTGAGGGACAGGGGGGAGAACGAGAAGCTTTCTTT.

The chain employs TRBV19 and TRBJ1-2, with 9 bases matching TRBD1. Germline loops: CDR1 LNHDA, CDR2 SQIVND (reference sequence). V was clipped by 3 bases and J by 1 base; unmatched bases: 9. The CDR3 extends over 17 amino acids. This CDR3 is CASSIPHGQGSNYGYTF. The CDR3 bases are TGTGCCAGTAGTATCCCCCACGGACAGGGGAGTAACTATGGCTACACCTTC.

CDR3 coding DNA: TGTGCCAGCAGAGGGGCGGGGGGGGGCCAAGAGACCCAGTACTTC. Translating it yields CASRGAGGGQETQYF. The chain is built from TRBV2 and TRBJ2-5; 9 bases are shared with TRBD2. The CDR3 is made up of 15 amino acids. Germline V CDR1 and CDR2: SNHLY, FYNNEI. Germline trimming cut 6 bases from V and 1 base from J; bases unmatched to any gene: 6.

V gene TRBV27 combines with J gene TRBJ1-2; TRBD1 matches 8 bases. V was pared by 5 bases and J by 4 bases, with 9 bases of the junction left unmatched. CDR3 length: 15 amino acids. The germline V gene encodes CDR1 MNHEY and CDR2 SMNVEV (reference sequence). The DNA for the CDR3 is TGTGCCAGCAGTCCCGAAACAGGGGGGTTCTATGGCTACACCTTC. It is translated as CASSPETGGFYGYTF.

The gene calls are TRBV25-1 and TRBJ1-6; 10 nucleotides agree with TRBD1. The CDR3 has 14 amino acids. Germline assignment: CDR1 MGHDK and CDR2 SYGVNS. Trimming cost V 3 bases and J 8 bases; bases outside gene matches: 1. The CDR3 nucleotides read TGTGCCAGCAGTGATGGGACAGGGGATTCACCCCTCCACTTT. It specifies CASSDGTGDSPLHF.

The chain couples TRBV7-9 to TRBJ1-1, with unresolved D. The CDR3 is 13 amino acids. With 6 bases removed from V and 5 bases from J, the gap between germline ends came to 13 bases. Looked up from germline, CDR1 is SEHNR and CDR2 is FQNEAQ (reference sequence). The CDR3 coding sequence is TGTGCCAGCAGTACATGGATGACTACTGAAGCTTTCTTT. It translates to CASSTWMTTEAFF.

In this sample, this clone turned up once. Here the CDR3 DNA reads TGCGCCAGCAGCATCGGGGGGACTGGGGCCAACGTCCTGACTTTC. Encoded protein: CASSIGGTGANVLTF. The chain uses TRBV5-1 and TRBJ2-6; TRBD2 matches at 7 bases. J gave up 2 bases and V 4 bases, and 3 bases lay outside the gene matches. CDR3 size: 15 residues. The germline gives CDR1 SGHRS, CDR2 YFSETQ.

The chain links TRBV7-9 to TRBJ1-3; D is possibly TRBD1 (5 bases). The CDR3 has 18 residues. Germline V lookup: CDR1 SEHNR, CDR2 FQNEAQ (reference sequence). V lost 0 bases and J lost 1, with 16 bases in between. The CDR3 loop is CASSLAGTHRYSGNTIYF. CDR3 bases: TGTGCCAGCAGCTTAGCCGGGACTCACCGATATTCTGGAAACACCATATATTTT.